Below are 10 T cell receptor beta chains sequenced from a single sample in a study of T cell repertoires in cytomegalovirus infection (dated by TCRdb to about 2019). The reads were generated on an Illumina HiSeq 1500. TCRdb handled the public reads itself, with Q25 trimming in fastp and clone calling in MiXCR, and kept productive beta chains. Every entry covers one CDR3 protein and lists the most common genes and DNA from its rows. This sample gives roughly 640,000 distinct CDR3 sequences in total; 24% of them show up just once. Under 8.5% of the sample rests with the top ten. The sample was CD8+ T cells from PBMCs. The source of these receptors is a human donor in good health (CMV status not recorded). Some clones in this sample may be carry-over from other donors' samples.

As concerns this clonotype: Just one base apart from a much larger clone, this may be a read error. CDR3 sequence reads: CASGTGLLNYGYTF. The CDR3, as DNA: TGCGCCAGCGGCACTGGACTGTTGAACTATGGCTACACCTTC. The chain couples TRBV5-1 to TRBJ1-2; D gene uncertain. The CDR3 loop spans 14 amino acids. Trimming removed 7 bases at V and 2 bases at J, with 15 bases between. Germline CDR1 is SGHRS and CDR2 is YFSETQ.

As regards this clonotype: Mismatch with germline at one junction end may stem from a read error. V gene TRBV7-8 combines with J gene TRBJ2-3; possibly TRBD2 for D (5 bases). This CDR3 region has 16 residues. Germline V gene data show CDR1 as SGHVS and CDR2 as FQNEAQ. This CDR3 reads CASSLVGLGSTDAQYF. In DNA form, the CDR3 reads TGTGCCAGCAGCTTAGTCGGACTGGGTAGCACAGATGCGCAGTATTTT.

The J gene is TRBJ1-5, the V gene TRBV6-5; 11 bases are a match to TRBD1. There are 16 residues in the CDR3. CDR1 is MNHEY and CDR2 is SVGAGI in the germline V gene. Trimming at V came to 5 bases and at J to 5 bases, leaving 8 bases not matched to a gene. The CDR3 bases are TGTGCCAGCAGTGAGGACAGGGGGCACATTGATCAGCCCCAGCATTTT. It encodes CASSEDRGHIDQPQHF.

CDR3 bases: TGTGCCAGCAGCTTGGAGTTCCTAGGCAAAAACATTCAGTACTTC. Translating gives CASSLEFLGKNIQYF. This rearrangement joins TRBV7-4 to TRBJ2-4; D remains unclear. CDR3 length: 15 residues. Germline values: CDR1 SGHVT, CDR2 SQSDAQ. With 3 bases removed from V and 3 bases from J, the gap between germline ends came to 12 bases.

This clonotype was detected a few times. This chain joins TRBV4-1 and TRBJ1-5; TRBD1 agrees at 9 bases. V gave up 3 bases and J gave up 5 bases; unmatched junction bases: 11. The length of the CDR3 is 17 residues. Germline V gives CDR1 MGHRA, CDR2 YSYEKL. The CDR3 reads CASSQILTGGFDQPQHF. Written as DNA, the CDR3 is TGCGCCAGCAGCCAGATTTTGACAGGGGGGTTCGATCAGCCCCAGCATTTT.

CDR3 DNA sequence: TGTGCCAGCAGCCCGCTGGGGGATGAGCAGTTCTTC. Translated: CASSPLGDEQFF. J is TRBJ2-1 and V is TRBV7-9, with D possibly called TRBD1 or TRBD2 (5 bases each). Germline V gives CDR1 SEHNR, CDR2 FQNEAQ (reference sequence). The V end lost 5 bases, the J end lost 8 bases, and 10 bases lay between the germline ends. The CDR3 loop spans 12 amino acids.

The chain combines TRBV9 with TRBJ2-1; 10 bases match TRBD2. Germline loops: CDR1 SGDLS, CDR2 YYNGEE. The CDR3 sequence is 14 residues long. The J segment lost 9 bases and the V segment lost 3 bases, leaving 6 bases of the junction unmatched. The CDR3 sequence: CASSESGGVPEQFF. In DNA, the CDR3 is TGTGCCAGCAGCGAGAGCGGGGGGGTCCCTGAGCAGTTCTTC.

This chain links TRBV7-9 with TRBJ2-2; possible D gene TRBD2, 5 bases. Germline loops: CDR1 SEHNR, CDR2 FQNEAQ (reference sequence). The CDR3 is made up of 11 amino acids. Trimming shortened V by 9 bases and J by 8 bases, and 10 bases separated the two germline ends. For the CDR3, the DNA is TGTGCCAGACTAGAATCTGGGGAGCTGTTTTTT. Translation: CARLESGELFF.

The V and J genes are TRBV28 and TRBJ1-4; unclear D gene. The ends were cut back, 5 bases at V and 8 bases at J, with 9 bases in the middle. Germline loops: CDR1 MDHEN, CDR2 SYDVKM. The CDR3 sequence is 12 residues long. The CDR3 protein is CASSKTGEKLFF. The DNA for the CDR3 is TGTGCCAGCAGTAAGACCGGCGAAAAACTGTTTTTT.

V and J are TRBV6-8 and TRBJ2-5; the D is unclear. The CDR3 sequence is 14 residues long. Germline CDR1 reads MNHGY; CDR2 reads SAAAGT. V lost 7 bases and J 3 bases, leaving 15 bases between the germline ends. The CDR3 loop is CASTHLGYEETQYF. CDR3 nucleotides: TGTGCCAGCACCCACCTCGGGTACGAAGAGACCCAGTACTTC.